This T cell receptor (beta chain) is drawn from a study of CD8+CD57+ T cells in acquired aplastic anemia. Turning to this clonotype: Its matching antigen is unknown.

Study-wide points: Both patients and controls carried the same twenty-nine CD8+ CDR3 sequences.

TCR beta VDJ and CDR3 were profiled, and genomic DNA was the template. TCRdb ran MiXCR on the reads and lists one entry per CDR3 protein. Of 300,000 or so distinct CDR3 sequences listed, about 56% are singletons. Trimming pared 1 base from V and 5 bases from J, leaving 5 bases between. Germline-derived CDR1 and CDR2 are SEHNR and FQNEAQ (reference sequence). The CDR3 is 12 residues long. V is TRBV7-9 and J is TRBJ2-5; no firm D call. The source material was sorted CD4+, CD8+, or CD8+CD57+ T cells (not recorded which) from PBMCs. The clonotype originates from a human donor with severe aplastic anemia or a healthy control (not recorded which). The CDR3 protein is CASSLEFETQYF. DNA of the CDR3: TGTGCCAGCAGCTTAGAATTCGAGACCCAGTACTTC.